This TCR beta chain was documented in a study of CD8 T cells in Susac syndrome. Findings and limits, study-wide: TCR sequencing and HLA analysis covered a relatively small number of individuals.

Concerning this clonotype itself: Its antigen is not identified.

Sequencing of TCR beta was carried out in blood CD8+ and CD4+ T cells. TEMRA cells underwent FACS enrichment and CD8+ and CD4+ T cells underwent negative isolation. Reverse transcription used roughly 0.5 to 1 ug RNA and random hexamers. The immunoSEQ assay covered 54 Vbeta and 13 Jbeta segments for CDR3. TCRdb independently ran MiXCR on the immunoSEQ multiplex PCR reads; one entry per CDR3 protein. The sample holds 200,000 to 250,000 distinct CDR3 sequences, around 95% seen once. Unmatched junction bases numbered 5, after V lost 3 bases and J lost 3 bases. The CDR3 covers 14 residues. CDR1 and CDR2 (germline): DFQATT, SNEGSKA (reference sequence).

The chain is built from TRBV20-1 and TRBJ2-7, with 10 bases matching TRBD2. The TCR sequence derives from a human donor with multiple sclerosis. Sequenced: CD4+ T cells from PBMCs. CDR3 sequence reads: CSASEGLANYEQYF. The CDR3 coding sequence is TGCAGTGCTAGTGAGGGACTAGCGAACTACGAGCAGTACTTC.